The 27 T cell receptor beta chains presented below share a single source sample, sequenced in a study of cytomegalovirus exposure and HLA in healthy donors. 13 Jbeta primers and 60 Vbeta primers were used for the PCR. Profiled with immunoSEQ multiplex PCR; TCRdb holds only in-frame clones, not every one. The table shows approximately 220,000 clones, with about 80% occurring only once. Input material: PBMCs. The receptors were sampled from a male donor in good health and CMV-seronegative.

The chain recombines TRBV9 with TRBJ2-5; TRBD2 agrees at 7 bases. CDR1 and CDR2 from the germline V gene are SGDLS and YYNGEE. This CDR3 has 14 residues. With V trimmed by 3 bases and J by 5 bases, 7 bases remained unmatched. In DNA form, the CDR3 reads TGTGCCAGCAGCGCGGGGGGAGGAGTGGAGACCCAGTACTTC. This sequence encodes CASSAGGGVETQYF.

This chain uses TRBV2 with TRBJ2-5; no clear D gene. Trimming shortened V by 6 bases and J by 2 bases, and 13 bases separated the two germline ends. This CDR3 region has 14 residues. Germline V CDR1 and CDR2: SNHLY, FYNNEI. Here the CDR3 reads CASRVGLTQETQYF. CDR3 coding DNA: TGTGCCAGCAGGGTGGGCCTCACACAAGAGACCCAGTACTTC.

This clone was counted only a few times. The chain uses TRBV13 and TRBJ2-3, with 7 bases that match TRBD2. V was pared by 0 bases and J by 5 bases, with 8 bases of the junction left unmatched. Germline loops: CDR1 PRHDT, CDR2 FYEKMQ (reference sequence). This CDR3 spans 16 amino acids. The CDR3 bases are TGTGCCAGCAGCTTAGGACGGGGGACGGGGGGAGATACGCAGTATTTT. Its protein product is CASSLGRGTGGDTQYF.

V gene TRBV28 combines with J gene TRBJ1-3; a possible D gene is TRBD1 (6 bases). V lost 6 bases and J 4 bases, leaving 19 bases between the germline ends. The length of the CDR3 is 16 residues. Germline V gene sequence: CDR1 MDHEN, CDR2 SYDVKM. CDR3 coding DNA: TGTGCCAGCAGAGGGTGGGGGGGGGCACCGGGAAACACCATATATTTT. It codes for CASRGWGGAPGNTIYF.

The V gene is TRBV19, the J gene TRBJ2-1; 8 nucleotides align to TRBD1. The junction had 19 bases not matched to a gene; V was cut back by 9 bases and J by 9 bases. Germline values: CDR1 LNHDA, CDR2 SQIVND (reference sequence). The CDR3 runs 16 residues. This CDR3 reads CASLTQGATRVSEQFF. CDR3 DNA: TGTGCCAGCCTTACCCAGGGGGCGACTCGGGTGAGTGAGCAGTTCTTC.

The J gene is TRBJ1-1, the V gene TRBV7-9; possibly TRBD1 for D (6 bases). The germline V and J ends were trimmed by 5 bases and 1 base, with 14 bases remaining between them. Per the germline V gene, CDR1 is SEHNR and CDR2 is FQNEAQ (reference sequence). The CDR3 is 15 residues long. The CDR3 here is CASSPGAVGNTEAFF. CDR3 DNA: TGTGCCAGCAGCCCAGGGGCCGTGGGGAACACTGAAGCTTTCTTT.

The chain is built from TRBV5-5 and TRBJ1-1; D is perhaps TRBD1 (6 bases). Per the germline V gene, CDR1 is SGHKS and CDR2 is YYEKEE (reference sequence). The CDR3 sequence is 16 residues long. V was shortened by 6 bases and J by 1 base, with 19 bases between the two germline ends. The CDR3 DNA reads TGTGCCAGCAACCTACCCCAGGGGAGGGGGAACACTGAAGCTTTCTTT. Protein product: CASNLPQGRGNTEAFF.

On this clone itself: Mismatch with germline at one junction end may stem from a read error. The chain couples TRBV7-7 to TRBJ2-2, with 8 nucleotides matching TRBD1. Germline CDR1 SSHAT, CDR2 FNYEAQ (reference sequence). The CDR3 runs to 15 residues. This chain's CDR3 is CASSFGQGNTGELFF. For the CDR3, the DNA is TGTGCTAGCAGCTTCGGACAGGGGAACACCGGGGAGCTGTTTTTT.

This chain connects TRBV9 to TRBJ2-7; 10 positions match TRBD2. The germline gives CDR1 SGDLS, CDR2 YYNGEE. V lost 0 bases to trimming and J lost 7 bases; unmatched junction nucleotides: 10. This CDR3 is 16 amino acids long. CDR3: CASSVEGTSGVAEQYF. Here the CDR3 DNA reads TGTGCCAGCAGCGTAGAGGGCACTAGCGGGGTAGCGGAGCAGTACTTC. Using reference TRBV9 and TRBJ2-7 for the parts outside the CDR3, the full variable domain is DSGVTQTPKHLITATGQRVTLRCSPRSGDLSVYWYQQSLDQGLQFLIQYYNGEERAKGNILERFSAQQFPDLHSELNLSSLELGDSALYFCASSVEGTSGVAEQYFGPGTRLTVT.

This chain connects TRBV4-2 to TRBJ2-6, with D possibly TRBD1 on 5 matching bases. V was cut by 0 bases and J by 19 bases, with 16 bases left in between. The CDR3 contains 13 residues. In germline, CDR1 is LGHNA, CDR2 YNFKEQ. The CDR3 is CASSQEGPGQQTF. Here the CDR3 DNA reads TGTGCCAGCAGCCAAGAGGGTCCCGGACAACAAACTTTC.

On this clone: This CDR3 is also generated by other DNA sequences in the sample. J is TRBJ1-1 and V is TRBV19; D uncertain. V was shortened by 3 bases and J by 1 base, with 6 bases between the two germline ends. The CDR3 sequence is 13 residues long. Germline values: CDR1 LNHDA, CDR2 SQIVND (reference sequence). The CDR3 sequence: CASSIASNTEAFF. In DNA, the CDR3 is TGTGCCAGTAGTATCGCGTCGAACACTGAAGCTTTCTTT.

This clone was seen a handful of times. The chain carries TRBV7-2 and TRBJ2-3, with 9 bases fitting TRBD2. V gave up 5 bases and J gave up 1 base; unmatched junction bases: 10. The CDR3 contains 17 residues. Germline V gene lookup returns CDR1 SGHTA and CDR2 FQGNSA. The CDR3 spells CASSPGPSGTGTDTQYF. The DNA for the CDR3 is TGTGCCAGCAGCCCCGGGCCTAGCGGGACGGGCACAGATACGCAGTATTTT.

J is TRBJ1-3 and V is TRBV11-2; no definite D call. Trimming took 1 base from V and 0 from J, leaving 13 bases between them. Germline V gene data show CDR1 as SGHAT and CDR2 as FQNNGV. The CDR3 has 17 residues. In DNA, the CDR3 is TGTGCCAGCAGCTTAGTGCTGGAGCGCTTCTCTGGAAACACCATATATTTT. Protein product: CASSLVLERFSGNTIYF.

This clone occurred once. The chain combines TRBV9 with TRBJ2-2, with D perhaps matching TRBD1 (7 bases). V was cut by 3 bases and J by 6 bases, with 18 bases left in between. The germline gives CDR1 SGDLS, CDR2 YYNGEE. The CDR3 runs to 16 residues. The DNA for the CDR3 is TGTGCCAGCAGCGCCCAACAGGGGCGGGGCCCCGGGGAGCTGTTTTTT. Protein sequence: CASSAQQGRGPGELFF. The full variable domain, with the rest looked up from reference TRBV9 and TRBJ2-2, is DSGVTQTPKHLITATGQRVTLRCSPRSGDLSVYWYQQSLDQGLQFLIQYYNGEERAKGNILERFSAQQFPDLHSELNLSSLELGDSALYFCASSAQQGRGPGELFFGEGSRLTVL.

The CDR3 sequence is CASTLAGTSGPNEQFF. CDR3 coding DNA: TGTGCCAGCACCCTTGCCGGGACTAGCGGGCCCAATGAGCAGTTCTTC. This chain joins TRBV7-9 and TRBJ2-1; 12 positions match TRBD2. Losses at the gene ends were 7 bases for V and 6 bases for J; bases not matched to a gene: 10. The CDR3 runs to 16 residues. Germline V lookup: CDR1 SEHNR, CDR2 FQNEAQ (reference sequence).

The rearrangement uses TRBV7-9 and TRBJ2-1, with 7 bases aligning to TRBD2. V lost 2 bases to trimming and J lost 4 bases; unmatched junction nucleotides: 5. The germline V gene has CDR1 SEHNR and CDR2 FQNEAQ (reference sequence). The CDR3 runs to 15 residues. This chain's CDR3 is CASSLQGLDYNEQFF. The CDR3 DNA sequence: TGTGCCAGCAGCTTACAAGGACTAGATTACAATGAGCAGTTCTTC.

The chain carries TRBV6-1 and TRBJ2-5, with 7 bases aligning to TRBD2. Per germline, CDR1 MNHNS and CDR2 SASEGT. The CDR3 is 15 amino acids. With V trimmed by 6 bases and J by 4 bases, 11 bases remained unmatched. Here the CDR3 reads CASSPETSVLETQYF. The DNA of the CDR3 is TGTGCCAGCAGCCCAGAAACTAGCGTTCTAGAGACCCAGTACTTC.

The chain links TRBV19 to TRBJ2-5, with D uncertain. The CDR3 length is 14 residues. The V gene lost 3 bases and the J gene lost 5 bases, with 13 bases spanning the gap. Germline values: CDR1 LNHDA, CDR2 SQIVND (reference sequence). The CDR3 here is CASSIKGARETQYF. The DNA of the CDR3 is TGTGCCAGTAGTATTAAAGGTGCGAGGGAGACCCAGTACTTC.

The chain is built from TRBV29-1 and TRBJ1-5; D is uncertain. The CDR3 length is 12 residues. The germline V and J ends were trimmed by 7 bases and 4 bases, with 11 bases remaining between them. Looked up from germline, CDR1 is SQVTM and CDR2 is ANQGSEA. CDR3 in DNA: TGCAGCGCCCTCTCCGCGAATCAGCCCCAGCATTTT. It specifies CSALSANQPQHF.

V is TRBV4-3 and J is TRBJ2-1, with D possibly being TRBD2 (6 bases). V lost 2 bases to trimming and J lost 0 bases, with 17 bases between them. The germline gives CDR1 LGHNA, CDR2 YSLEER. The length of the CDR3 is 18 residues. The CDR3 nucleotides are TGCGCCAGCAGCCAACGGGCTGGGTACGGGAGCTCCTACAATGAGCAGTTCTTC. Translating gives CASSQRAGYGSSYNEQFF.

The chain uses TRBV27 and TRBJ1-2, with D hard to call. This CDR3 is 14 amino acids long. From germline, CDR1 is MNHEY and CDR2 SMNVEV (reference sequence). Trimming shortened V by 6 bases and J by 4 bases, and 15 bases separated the two germline ends. CDR3 sequence: CASSSGQFSYGYTF. Written as DNA, the CDR3 is TGTGCCAGCAGCAGCGGGCAGTTCTCCTATGGCTACACCTTC.

J is TRBJ1-6 and V is TRBV21-1. TRBV21-1 is classified as a pseudogene. This CDR3 has 20 residues. The CDR3 DNA sequence: TGTGCCAGCAGTTCAAGCGGGGCTGAACGGCTAGGGAACTATAATTCACCCCTCCACTTT. Residues: CASSSSGAERLGNYNSPLHF.

The V call is TRBV19, the J call TRBJ2-3; TRBD2 agrees at 7 bases. The CDR3 has 13 amino acids. Looked up from germline, CDR1 is LNHDA and CDR2 is SQIVND (reference sequence). With 3 bases clipped from V and 6 bases from J, the junction kept 3 bases outside the gene matches. CDR3 amino acids: CASSISGRDTQYF. DNA for the CDR3: TGTGCCAGTAGTATTAGCGGGCGTGATACGCAGTATTTT.

This chain links TRBV7-2 with TRBJ2-7; D may be TRBD2 (6 bases). The CDR3 is 14 amino acids. V was pared by 5 bases and J by 2 bases, with 13 bases between. The V gene's germline CDR1 is SGHTA and CDR2 FQGNSA. Here the CDR3 reads CASSLPGLAYEQYF. Here the CDR3 DNA reads TGTGCCAGCAGCCTACCGGGACTGGCCTACGAGCAGTACTTC.

The chain joins TRBV27 to TRBJ2-7; 10 nucleotides align to TRBD1. The germline CDR1 and CDR2 sequences are MNHEY and SMNVEV (reference sequence). CDR3 length: 16 residues. The V segment lost 5 bases and the J segment 0 bases; nucleotides outside the gene matches: 7. CDR3 bases: TGTGCCAGCAGTCCCGGGACAGGGGCCTCCTCCTACGAGCAGTACTTC. Its translation: CASSPGTGASSYEQYF.

The chain is built from TRBV4-1 and TRBJ1-1; D remains ambiguous. This CDR3 contains 13 residues. Germline V gene data show CDR1 as MGHRA and CDR2 as YSYEKL. The ends were cut back, 4 bases at V and 1 base at J, with 7 bases in the middle. CDR3 amino acids: CASSPTENTEAFF. CDR3 DNA sequence: TGCGCCAGCAGCCCAACAGAGAACACTGAAGCTTTCTTT.

The chain carries TRBV27 and TRBJ2-2; weak D call: TRBD1 (5 bases). Germline-derived CDR1 and CDR2 are MNHEY and SMNVEV (reference sequence). V lost 5 bases and J 4 bases, leaving 11 bases between the germline ends. CDR3 length equals 14 residues. DNA for the CDR3: TGTGCCAGCAGTGACACAGGACCCACCGGGGAGCTGTTTTTT. Amino acids: CASSDTGPTGELFF.